The 28 T cell receptor beta chains presented below share a single source sample, sequenced in a study of OX40 agonist ivuxolimab in advanced cancers. Measured with immunoSEQ multiplex PCR; TCRdb has only the in-frame clones, and not every one. In the table there are some 150,000 clones, approximately 90% of which are singletons. The source was CD4+ or CD8+ T cells sorted from blood, collected in a trial of the OX40 agonist ivuxolimab. The source of these receptors is an adult with an advanced solid tumor such as melanoma, head and neck, liver or kidney cancer.

The V and J genes are TRBV27 and TRBJ1-5; 8 bases agree with TRBD1. J gave up 8 bases and V 5 bases, and 8 bases lay outside the gene matches. The germline V gene has CDR1 MNHEY and CDR2 SMNVEV (reference sequence). The CDR3 sequence is 14 residues long. CDR3 coding DNA: TGTGCCAGCAGTGTGAACAGGGGGGGAAAGCCCCAGCATTTT. It encodes CASSVNRGGKPQHF.

V gene TRBV7-3 combines with J gene TRBJ1-1, with 9 bases identical to TRBD1. CDR1 and CDR2 (germline): SGHTA, FQGTGA. Losses at the gene ends were 4 bases for V and 7 bases for J; bases not matched to a gene: 4. The CDR3 runs 13 residues. As DNA, the CDR3 is TGTGCCAGCAGCTCACAGGGGGCGAATGAAGCTTTCTTT. As protein: CASSSQGANEAFF.

The gene calls are TRBV18 and TRBJ1-5; D is unresolved. V lost 3 bases to trimming and J lost 0 bases, with 9 bases between them. The germline CDR1 and CDR2 sequences are KGHSH and LQKENI. This CDR3 contains 15 residues. CDR3 in DNA: TGTGCCAGCTCACCGACGGTTAATAGCAATCAGCCCCAGCATTTT. As protein: CASSPTVNSNQPQHF.

This chain uses TRBV9 with TRBJ2-1; D gene ambiguous. V was cut by 4 bases and J by 9 bases, with 14 bases left in between. CDR1 is SGDLS, CDR2 YYNGEE, per germline. This CDR3 region has 13 residues. The DNA for the CDR3 is TGTGCCAGCAGCCCCCAGACCCATCGTGAGCAGTTCTTC. Residues: CASSPQTHREQFF.

This chain connects TRBV6-6 to TRBJ1-1; TRBD1 aligns across 11 bases. The junction had 2 bases not matched to a gene; V was cut back by 7 bases and J by 1 base. The CDR3 runs to 14 residues. Germline loops: CDR1 MNHNY, CDR2 SVGAGI (reference sequence). DNA for the CDR3: TGTGCCAGCACGGACAGGGGGCAGAACACTGAAGCTTTCTTT. It translates to CASTDRGQNTEAFF.

The CDR3 DNA is TGTGCCAGCAGCCGACAGTACGAGCAGTACTTC. It codes for CASSRQYEQYF. This chain joins TRBV2 and TRBJ2-7, with D possibly TRBD1 on 5 matching bases. The germline V gene has CDR1 SNHLY and CDR2 FYNNEI. This CDR3 has 11 residues. Trimming took off 6 bases at V and 4 bases at J, with 7 bases between the two ends.

The chain has TRBV5-4 and TRBJ1-4; 8 nucleotides line up with TRBD1. CDR1 and CDR2 from the germline V gene are SGHNT and YYREEE (reference sequence). The CDR3 is 15 amino acids. Trimming at V came to 2 bases and at J to 6 bases, leaving 6 bases not matched to a gene. The CDR3 reads CASSLTWGQDEKLFF. The CDR3 DNA reads as TGTGCCAGCAGCTTAACTTGGGGACAGGATGAAAAACTGTTTTTT.

This chain joins TRBV9 and TRBJ2-3; no clear D gene. Germline CDR1 and CDR2: SGDLS and YYNGEE. Trimming took 4 bases from V and 2 from J, leaving 14 bases between them. This CDR3 region has 15 residues. In nucleotides, the CDR3 is TGTGCCAGCAGCCAAGGCGATTTGAACACAGATACGCAGTATTTT. Amino acids: CASSQGDLNTDTQYF.

The rearrangement links TRBV2 to TRBJ2-7; 10 bases are shared with TRBD1. With 6 bases clipped from V and 1 base from J, the junction kept 9 bases outside the gene matches. The CDR3 has 16 amino acids. CDR1 SNHLY and CDR2 FYNNEI come from the germline V gene. The DNA of the CDR3 is TGTGCCAGCAGGCATCCGGGACAGGGGAATTCCTACGAGCAGTACTTC. Translation gives CASRHPGQGNSYEQYF.

The CDR3 is CASTSVLPWEQYF. The CDR3 DNA follows: TGTGCCAGCACTAGCGTACTACCGTGGGAGCAGTACTTC. The chain carries TRBV7-9 and TRBJ2-7, with D maybe TRBD2 (6 bases). From germline, CDR1 is SEHNR and CDR2 FQNEAQ (reference sequence). The V end lost 7 bases, the J end lost 7 bases, and 17 bases lay between the germline ends. This CDR3 contains 13 residues.

V usage is TRBV19 and J usage is TRBJ2-4; D tentatively reads TRBD1 or TRBD2 (6 bases each). V lost 7 bases and J 9 bases, leaving 25 bases between the germline ends. This CDR3 has 16 amino acids. Germline lookup yields CDR1 LNHDA and CDR2 SQIVND (reference sequence). The DNA for the CDR3 is TGTGCCAGTACGGATATGGGGGGCGTTCCCCAAACCATTCAGTACTTC. The encoded protein is CASTDMGGVPQTIQYF. Complete variable domain (other parts from reference TRBV19 and TRBJ2-4): DGGITQSPKYLFRKEGQNVTLSCEQNLNHDAMYWYRQDPGQGLRLIYYSQIVNDFQKGDIAEGYSVSREKKESFPLTVTSAQKNPTAFYLCASTDMGGVPQTIQYFGAGTRLSVL.

The chain employs TRBV2 and TRBJ2-2, with 8 nucleotides matching TRBD1. In germline, CDR1 is SNHLY, CDR2 FYNNEI. This CDR3 comprises 15 residues. V shed 10 bases and J 2 bases; nucleotides not matched to a gene: 9. This CDR3 reads CATSSRGLNTGELFF. In DNA form, the CDR3 reads TGTGCCACCTCCAGCAGGGGGCTTAACACCGGGGAGCTGTTTTTT.

This clone was detected a few times. V gene TRBV9 combines with J gene TRBJ1-1; 7 bases match TRBD1. V trimming: 6 bases; J trimming: 4 bases; junction bases outside the gene matches: 9. This CDR3 contains 14 residues. Germline-derived CDR1 and CDR2 are SGDLS and YYNGEE. The CDR3 sequence: CASNPTGSITEAFF. CDR3 nucleotides: TGTGCCAGCAACCCGACAGGGAGCATCACTGAAGCTTTCTTT.

This chain uses TRBV6-6 with TRBJ2-7; 10 nucleotides line up with TRBD1. Unmatched junction bases numbered 8, after V lost 4 bases and J lost 5 bases. The CDR3 spans 15 residues. Germline V gives CDR1 MNHNY, CDR2 SVGAGI (reference sequence). The chain's CDR3 is CASSLPTGQGNEQYF. CDR3 DNA: TGTGCCAGCAGTTTACCTACGGGACAGGGGAACGAGCAGTACTTC.

The V gene is TRBV28, the J gene TRBJ1-1; maybe TRBD1 (6 bases). Trimming removed 3 bases at V and 6 bases at J, with 11 bases between. Germline CDR1 is MDHEN and CDR2 is SYDVKM. CDR3 size: 13 residues. CDR3 amino acids: CASSLPGGAEAFF. The CDR3 DNA reads TGTGCCAGCAGTTTGCCCGGGGGCGCTGAAGCTTTCTTT.

The rearrangement joins TRBV7-8 to TRBJ2-1; D uncertain. Germline V gene sequence: CDR1 SGHVS, CDR2 FQNEAQ. V lost 6 bases to trimming and J lost 5 bases, with 14 bases between them. This CDR3 region has 14 residues. In DNA form, the CDR3 reads TGTGCCAGCAGTAGGATCTACGAACACAATGAGCAGTTCTTC. Amino acid sequence: CASSRIYEHNEQFF. The entire variable domain, with the rest obtained from reference TRBV7-8 and TRBJ2-1, is as follows: GAGVSQSPRYKVAKRGQDVALRCDPISGHVSLFWYQQALGQGPEFLTYFQNEAQLDKSGLPSDRFFAERPEGSVSTLKIQRTQQEDSAVYLCASSRIYEHNEQFFGPGTRLTVL.

This clone was observed a single time. The gene calls are TRBV29-1 and TRBJ2-5; D is ambiguous. CDR3 length: 12 amino acids. Trimming shortened V by 7 bases and J by 1 base, and 10 bases separated the two germline ends. CDR1 and CDR2 from the germline V gene are SQVTM and ANQGSEA. CDR3 in amino acids: CSANPIQETQYF. In DNA form, the CDR3 reads TGCAGCGCAAATCCTATCCAAGAGACCCAGTACTTC. Full variable domain (rest looked up from reference TRBV29-1 and TRBJ2-5): SAVISQKPSRDICQRGTSLTIQCQVDSQVTMMFWYRQQPGQSLTLIATANQGSEATYESGFVIDKFPISRPNLTFSTLTVSNMSPEDSSIYLCSANPIQETQYFGPGTRLLVL.

This chain links TRBV27 with TRBJ2-5; 11 nucleotides agree with TRBD2. After removal of 5 bases from V and 4 bases from J, the junction contained 9 bases not matched to a gene. CDR1 and CDR2 from the germline V gene are MNHEY and SMNVEV (reference sequence). CDR3 length: 16 amino acids. CDR3: CASSAKLAGVGETQYF. DNA of the CDR3: TGTGCCAGCAGTGCCAAACTAGCGGGAGTAGGAGAGACCCAGTACTTC.

V gene TRBV6-6 combines with J gene TRBJ2-6; D uncertain. The V end lost 5 bases, the J end lost 0 bases, and 8 bases lay between the germline ends. The CDR3 extends over 15 amino acids. CDR1 and CDR2 from the germline V gene are MNHNY and SVGAGI (reference sequence). CDR3 in DNA: TGTGCCAGCAGTCCTTGGACCTCTGGGGCCAACGTCCTGACTTTC. Its translation is CASSPWTSGANVLTF.

The rearrangement uses TRBV7-9 and TRBJ2-1, with D possibly being TRBD2 (6 bases). CDR1 is SEHNR, CDR2 FQNEAQ, per germline (reference sequence). Trimming cost V 0 bases and J 8 bases, with 8 bases left between them. The CDR3 sequence is 13 residues long. DNA for the CDR3: TGTGCCAGCAGCTTAGCACAGCGGGATGAGCAGTTCTTC. Translation gives CASSLAQRDEQFF.

In DNA, the CDR3 is TGTGCCAGCAGGGAGGCCGGAAACACCATATATTTT. Translation: CASREAGNTIYF. V usage is TRBV2 and J usage is TRBJ1-3, with unresolved D. Trimming took 6 bases from V and 4 from J, leaving 7 bases between them. This CDR3 is built from 12 residues. Germline lookup yields CDR1 SNHLY and CDR2 FYNNEI.

The CDR3 region has the DNA TGTGCCAGCAGTTTTTCCCCCCCACTAGCGGGAGGTTTGTACGAGCAGTACTTC. This gives the protein CASSFSPPLAGGLYEQYF. The V and J genes are TRBV27 and TRBJ2-7, with 12 bases aligning to TRBD2. Per germline, CDR1 MNHEY and CDR2 SMNVEV (reference sequence). There are 18 residues in the CDR3. The V segment lost 3 bases and the J segment 4 bases; nucleotides outside the gene matches: 13.

The V call is TRBV5-6, the J call TRBJ2-7, with 12 positions matching TRBD2. Germline assignment: CDR1 SGHDT and CDR2 YYEEEE. V was pared by 2 bases and J by 0 bases, with 6 bases of the junction left unmatched. This CDR3 comprises 17 residues. CDR3 region: CASSLTTTSGSSYEQYF. The CDR3 DNA is TGTGCCAGCAGCTTAACCACGACTAGCGGGAGCTCCTACGAGCAGTACTTC.

V usage is TRBV7-9 and J usage is TRBJ2-7; no definite D call. V was trimmed by 4 bases and J by 3 bases, leaving 10 bases between them. The CDR3 loop spans 13 amino acids. Germline CDR1 and CDR2: SEHNR and FQNEAQ (reference sequence). As DNA, the CDR3 is TGTGCCAGCAGCTCGTGGGAAAACTACGAGCAGTACTTC. This translates into CASSSWENYEQYF.

The CDR3 spells CASSLSLAGLRNEQFF. CDR3 coding DNA: TGTGCCAGCAGTTTATCCCTAGCGGGGCTGCGGAATGAGCAGTTCTTC. The chain couples TRBV28 to TRBJ2-1; 9 bases line up with TRBD2. Losses at the gene ends were 1 base for V and 7 bases for J; bases not matched to a gene: 8. The CDR3 totals 16 residues. Germline assignment: CDR1 MDHEN and CDR2 SYDVKM.

The chain employs TRBV2 and TRBJ2-2, with D perhaps matching TRBD2 (7 bases). The ends were cut back, 4 bases at V and 4 bases at J, with 10 bases in the middle. The CDR3 is 14 residues long. Per the germline V gene, CDR1 is SNHLY and CDR2 is FYNNEI. The CDR3 coding sequence is TGTGCCAGCAGTGCTGGGGGGGCCACCGGGGAGCTGTTTTTT. Its translation: CASSAGGATGELFF. Full variable domain (rest looked up from reference TRBV2 and TRBJ2-2): EPEVTQTPSHQVTQMGQEVILRCVPISNHLYFYWYRQILGQKVEFLVSFYNNEISEKSEIFDDQFSVERPDGSNFTLKIRSTKLEDSAMYFCASSAGGATGELFFGEGSRLTVL.

This sequence joins TRBV18 and TRBJ1-1; 11 nucleotides line up with TRBD1. V dropped 4 bases and J dropped 7; count of bases not matched to a gene: 5. This CDR3 has 14 residues. Germline V lookup: CDR1 KGHSH, CDR2 LQKENI. The CDR3 sequence is CASSQGTGGNEAFF. CDR3 in DNA: TGTGCCAGCTCACAAGGGACAGGGGGAAATGAAGCTTTCTTT.

The rearrangement uses TRBV27 and TRBJ1-2; a weak D match, TRBD1 (5 bases). V shed 5 bases and J shed 5 bases, with 12 bases lying between them. The CDR3 covers 13 residues. Per germline, CDR1 MNHEY and CDR2 SMNVEV (reference sequence). CDR3 DNA sequence: TGTGCCAGCAGTCTCAGTCAGGGATATGGCTACACCTTC. Translation gives CASSLSQGYGYTF.